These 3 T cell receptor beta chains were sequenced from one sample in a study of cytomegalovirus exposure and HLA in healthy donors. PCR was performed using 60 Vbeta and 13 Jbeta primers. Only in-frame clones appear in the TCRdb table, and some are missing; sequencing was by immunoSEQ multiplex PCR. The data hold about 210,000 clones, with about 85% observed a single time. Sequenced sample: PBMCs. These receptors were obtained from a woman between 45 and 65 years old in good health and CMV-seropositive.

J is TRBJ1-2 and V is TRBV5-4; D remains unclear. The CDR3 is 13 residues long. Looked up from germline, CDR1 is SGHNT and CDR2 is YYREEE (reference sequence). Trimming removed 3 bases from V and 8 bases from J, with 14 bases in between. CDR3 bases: TGTGCCAGCAGCTGGACGGAGGGCGAAGGCTACACCTTC. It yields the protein CASSWTEGEGYTF.

The DNA for the CDR3 is TGTGCCAGCAGTTACGGACAGACCTATGGCTACACCTTC. This encodes CASSYGQTYGYTF. This rearrangement joins TRBV11-2 to TRBJ1-2; a weak D match, TRBD1 (6 bases). V was pared by 6 bases and J by 4 bases, with 12 bases between. The CDR3 has 13 residues. Germline loops: CDR1 SGHAT, CDR2 FQNNGV.

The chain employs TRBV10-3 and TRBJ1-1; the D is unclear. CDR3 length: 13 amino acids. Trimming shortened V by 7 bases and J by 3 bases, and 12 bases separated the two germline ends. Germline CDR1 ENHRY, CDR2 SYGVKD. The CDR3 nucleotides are TGTGCCATCAATCGGGGTATAGACACTGAAGCTTTCTTT. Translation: CAINRGIDTEAFF.